The T cell receptor beta chain under discussion was sequenced for a study of technical replicates of blood from several donors. TCRdb's copy holds only in-frame clones and misses some; the assay was immunoSEQ multiplex PCR. The table has under 100,000 clones, 80% to 90% seen once. In germline, CDR1 is MNHEY, CDR2 SMNVEV (reference sequence). V was pared by 5 bases and J by 2 bases, with 7 bases of the junction left unmatched. The CDR3 loop spans 15 amino acids. Material: PBMCs. The chain is built from TRBV27 and TRBJ2-3; 7 bases agree with TRBD2. This TCR came from a human donor in good health. Some clones in this sample may be carry-over from other donors' samples. As DNA, the CDR3 is TGTGCCAGCAGTCTAGAGCGGGGCAACACAGATACGCAGTATTTT. It yields the protein CASSLERGNTDTQYF.